A selection of T cell receptor beta chains follows, all from one sample in a study of T cells expressing NK-cell markers. TCRdb reprocessed the 5' RACE reads and reports one entry per CDR3 protein, with no DNA. This repertoire includes some 110,000 distinct CDR3 sequences. Sequenced material: blood T cells: a sorted CD56 or NKG2C T cell subset, CD4+ or CD8+ T cells, or bulk PBMC T cells (not recorded which). The receptors were gathered from a woman aged 18 to 69 in good health. CDR3s include the opening cysteine and the closing phenylalanine or tryptophan.

j_gene: TRBJ2-7; v_gene: TRBV4-2; CDR3aa: CASSQVGASGTYEQYF
j_gene: TRBJ2-2; v_gene: TRBV7-7; CDR3aa: CASSWAGGSNTGELFF
j_gene: TRBJ1-1; v_gene: TRBV5-1; CDR3aa: CASSLEGPDTEAFF
j_gene: TRBJ2-1; v_gene: TRBV5-4; CDR3aa: CASSTSALDEQFF
j_gene: TRBJ2-1; v_gene: TRBV24-1; CDR3aa: CATSDPSGRAGYNEQFF
j_gene: TRBJ2-2; v_gene: TRBV7-9; CDR3aa: CASSLRGYEELFF
j_gene: TRBJ2-5; v_gene: TRBV15; CDR3aa: CATSSDPDGPRAQYF
j_gene: TRBJ1-2; v_gene: TRBV4-1; CDR3aa: CASSFRGPGNYGYTF
j_gene: TRBJ2-7; v_gene: TRBV27; CDR3aa: CASSLRGLAGGYEQYF
j_gene: TRBJ1-5; v_gene: TRBV9; CDR3aa: CASSLDRDNQPQHF
j_gene: TRBJ2-1; v_gene: TRBV20-1; CDR3aa: CSAQREREGLGEQFF
j_gene: TRBJ2-2; v_gene: TRBV7-9; CDR3aa: CASRLQGAAGELFF
j_gene: TRBJ2-1; v_gene: TRBV5-1; CDR3aa: CASSLTSLNEQFF
j_gene: TRBJ2-3; v_gene: TRBV15; CDR3aa: CATSRDGDTQYF
j_gene: TRBJ1-2; v_gene: TRBV12-3/TRBV12-4; CDR3aa: CASTLGGAGYTF
j_gene: TRBJ1-1; v_gene: TRBV5-1; CDR3aa: CASSLVEGNTEAFF